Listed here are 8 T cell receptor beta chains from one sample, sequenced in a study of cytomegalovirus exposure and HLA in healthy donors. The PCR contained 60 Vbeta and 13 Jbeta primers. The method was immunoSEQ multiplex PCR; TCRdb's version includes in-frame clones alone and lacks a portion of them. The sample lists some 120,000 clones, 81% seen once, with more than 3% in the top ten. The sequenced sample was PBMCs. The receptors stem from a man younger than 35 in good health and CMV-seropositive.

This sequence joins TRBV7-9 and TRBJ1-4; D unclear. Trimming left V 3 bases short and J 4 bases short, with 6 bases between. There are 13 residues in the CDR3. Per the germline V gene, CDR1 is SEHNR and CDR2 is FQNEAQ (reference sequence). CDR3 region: CASSFGVNEKLFF. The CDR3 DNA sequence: TGTGCCAGCAGCTTCGGGGTTAATGAAAAACTGTTTTTT. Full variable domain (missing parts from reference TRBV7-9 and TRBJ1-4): DTGVSQNPRHKITKRGQNVTFRCDPISEHNRLYWYRQTLGQGPEFLTYFQNEAQLEKSRLLSDRFSAERPKGSFSTLEIQRTEQGDSAMYLCASSFGVNEKLFFGSGTQLSVL.

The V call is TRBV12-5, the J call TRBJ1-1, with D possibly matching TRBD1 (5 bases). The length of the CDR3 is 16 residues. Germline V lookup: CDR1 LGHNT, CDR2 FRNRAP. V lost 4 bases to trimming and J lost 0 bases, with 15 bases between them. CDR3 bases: TGTGCTAGTGGTTCTCCCCTGACAGAGATGAACACTGAAGCTTTCTTT. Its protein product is CASGSPLTEMNTEAFF.

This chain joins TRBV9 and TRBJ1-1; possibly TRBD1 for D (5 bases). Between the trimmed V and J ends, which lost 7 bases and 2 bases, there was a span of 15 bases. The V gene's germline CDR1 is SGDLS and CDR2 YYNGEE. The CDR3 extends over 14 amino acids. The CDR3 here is CASGGGTSNTEAFF. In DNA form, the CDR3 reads TGTGCCAGCGGGGGAGGGACTTCAAACACTGAAGCTTTCTTT.

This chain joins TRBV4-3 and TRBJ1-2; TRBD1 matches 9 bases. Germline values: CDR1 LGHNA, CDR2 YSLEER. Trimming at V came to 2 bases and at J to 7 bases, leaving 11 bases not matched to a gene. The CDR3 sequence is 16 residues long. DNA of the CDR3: TGCGCCAGCAGCCAAAACACTGGACAGGGACAGGGTGGCTACACCTTC. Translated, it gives CASSQNTGQGQGGYTF.

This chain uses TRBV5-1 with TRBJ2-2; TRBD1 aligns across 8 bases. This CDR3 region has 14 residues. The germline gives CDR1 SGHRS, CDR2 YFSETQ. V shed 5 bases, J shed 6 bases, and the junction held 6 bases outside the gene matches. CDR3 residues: CASRETGAAGELFF. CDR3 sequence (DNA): TGCGCCAGCAGAGAGACAGGGGCCGCCGGGGAGCTGTTTTTT. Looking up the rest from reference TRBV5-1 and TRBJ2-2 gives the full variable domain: KAGVTQTPRYLIKTRGQQVTLSCSPISGHRSVSWYQQTPGQGLQFLFEYFSETQRNKGNFPGRFSGRQFSNSRSEMNVSTLELGDSALYLCASRETGAAGELFFGEGSRLTVL.

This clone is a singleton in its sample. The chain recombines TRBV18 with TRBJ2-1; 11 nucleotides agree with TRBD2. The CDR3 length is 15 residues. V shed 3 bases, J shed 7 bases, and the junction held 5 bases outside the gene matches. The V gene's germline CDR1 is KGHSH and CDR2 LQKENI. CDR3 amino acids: CASSPSGGERNEQFF. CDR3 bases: TGTGCCAGCTCACCTAGCGGGGGGGAAAGGAATGAGCAGTTCTTC.

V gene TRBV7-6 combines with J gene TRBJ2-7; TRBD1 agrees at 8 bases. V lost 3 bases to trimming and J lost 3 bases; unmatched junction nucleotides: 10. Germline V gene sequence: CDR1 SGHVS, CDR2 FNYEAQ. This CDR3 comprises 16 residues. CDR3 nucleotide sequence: TGTGCCAGCAGCTTGGCCGACGGGACAGGAGGCTACGAGCAGTACTTC. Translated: CASSLADGTGGYEQYF.

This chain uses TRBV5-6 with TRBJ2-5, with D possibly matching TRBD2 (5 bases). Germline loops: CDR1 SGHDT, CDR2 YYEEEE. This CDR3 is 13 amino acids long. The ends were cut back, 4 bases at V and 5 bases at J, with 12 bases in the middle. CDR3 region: CASSRHAGETQYF. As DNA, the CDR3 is TGTGCCAGCAGCCGTCACGCGGGTGAGACCCAGTACTTC.